This TCR beta chain stems from a study of beta chain features in type 1 diabetes (dated by TCRdb to 2016 to 2018). Some background on the complete study: Mean age, gender distribution, total cell number and subset yield were not different between patients and healthy donors. A total of around 110,000,000 sorted cells were examined across all samples, and RNA yield correlated strongly with the number of cells per subset. In the study, recently diagnosed type 1 diabetes patients and matched healthy donors were compared on the TCRB repertoires of their sorted circulating CD4+ T cell subsets. Regulatory and stem cell-like memory subsets were obtained from only 8 patients and roughly eight healthy donors, while naive and central memory subsets were obtained from all 28 donors. Study-wide conclusions, independent of this receptor: Because cDNA was sequenced instead of genomic DNA, highly expressing activated cells could be over-represented, though the groups showed no difference in activation or CD3 levels. Naive, central memory and regulatory TCRB repertoires appeared to be more similar among patients than among healthy donors. PCR may preferentially amplify shorter templates, but because patient and control samples were amplified and corrected together, any resulting skew would affect both groups equally. Fewer insertions and more nucleotide deletions at VDJ recombination sites were observed in patients with type 1 diabetes, implying thymic rearrangement abnormalities. Because the HLA sub-analyses included only small numbers of individuals, any influence of HLA type on TCRB rearrangement was left unresolved. A moderate but significant shortening of TCRB CDR3 length was observed in type 1 diabetes patients in all four CD4+ subsets.

Including the terminal cysteine and phenylalanine, the CDR3 comprises 14 residues. The CDR3 DNA has 42 bases and is translated from base 1. Per the germline V gene (reference sequence), MNHEY is the CDR1 and SMNVEV is the CDR2. V is cut back by 6 bases and J by 8 bases, with 6 bases in the junction unmatched. Comments on this clone: It lacks a known antigen. Per-base quality was not reported, and no clone a single base away is much larger than it.

The entire isolated RNA was reverse transcribed using the High Capacity cDNA Reverse Transcription Kit, and thus expressed TCRB transcripts were sequenced. Deep immunoSEQ sequencing was performed on naive, central memory and regulatory T cell samples, with an average of roughly 3.3 million total reads per sample. Sorted cells were lysed in RLT buffer and RNA was extracted with DNase-treated RNeasy Micro or Mini kits, depending on cell number. To prevent cross-contamination, every cell subset was processed on its own, while patient and healthy donor samples were processed together. TCRB sequences were amplified from cDNA with the immunoSEQ multiplex PCR, producing 87-bp fragments spanning the CDR3 region. Amplicons were sequenced on the Illumina HiSeq platform. The original pipeline was this. Synthetic template baselines were used to correct PCR bias computationally, reads within Hamming distance 2 were collapsed, and singletons that could not be merged were discarded. Reads were aligned against IMGT to assign V, D and J genes, CDR3 length and insertions or deletions at six rearrangement sites. Clonotype counts were normalized to sorted cell number within each subset before computing true diversity and Gini coefficients with the tcR R package. Repertoire sharing was quantified using the overlap coefficient calculated on TCRB nucleotide sequences. Out-of-frame TCRB sequences from naive cells were analyzed to stand in for the pre-selection repertoire. TCRdb retrieved this table from immuneACCESS and kept in-frame rearrangements only. Not all clones are present; in checked studies, unresolved V genes account for under half, and no reason is known for the remainder. V and J calls plus clone size are reproduced from that table; the DNA served to infer D and trimming. This sample is represented by about 350,000 clones; about 20% of them were singletons. Under 0.05% of the sample is held by the ten biggest clonotypes.

A single peripheral blood draw of roughly 0.11 L on average was collected from each donor into heparinised tubes. A BD FACSAria II and a panel including CD45RO, CCR7, CD25, CD127, CD95 and CD27 were used to sort naive, central memory, regulatory and stem cell-like memory CD4+ T cells. Purity was above 95% for every sorted population. PBMCs were separated immediately by Lymphoprep density gradient centrifugation and were stained directly, without being cultured. So that batch effects would be minimized, each experiment stained and sorted samples in pairs, pairing one healthy donor with one patient. The chain is assembled from TRBV27 and TRBJ2-1; 11 central nucleotides agree with TRBD1. The sample consisted of naive CD4+ T cells from blood. This sample's cell subset or site label indicates: true naive CD4+ T cells. The receptor's source is a woman under 30 in good health. The CDR3 region: CASRSWDRGDEQFF. The nucleotide sequence reads as follows: TGTGCCAGCAGGTCCTGGGACAGGGGGGATGAGCAGTTCTTC.